The 17 T cell receptor beta chains below were found in one sample sequenced in a study of regulatory T cells in long-lasting Graves disease. Investigators prepared the TCR beta libraries by applying iRepertoire HTBI primers and Arm-PCR of CDR3 regions. TCRdb processed the multiplex PCR reads anew with MiXCR; each CDR3 protein has one entry. The table lists about 470,000 distinct CDR3 sequences, roughly 20% of them singletons. The time point: persistent/refractory GD, antithyroid drugs over 5 years with positive TRAb. With RNA extracted from PBMCs as input, the TCR library was made. The sample here was peripheral blood mononuclear cells (PBMCs), taken when the disease was refractory, from a patient treated with antithyroid drugs. The source of these receptors is a female donor with Graves disease.

This clonotype was detected ten times or more. The J gene is TRBJ2-4, the V gene TRBV20-1, with 9 bases aligning to TRBD1. The CDR3 length is 11 residues. CDR1 is DFQATT, CDR2 SNEGSKA, per germline (reference sequence). The junction had 1 base not matched to a gene; V was cut back by 5 bases and J by 8 bases. In DNA form, the CDR3 reads TGCAGTGCTCGACAGGGGGACATTCAGTACTTC. This codes for CSARQGDIQYF.

In regard to this clonotype: A much larger clone lies one base from this, so it may be a read error. The chain is built from TRBV6-2 or TRBV6-3 and TRBJ2-7; TRBD1 might be the D (5 bases). In germline, CDR1 is MNHEY, CDR2 SVGEGT. The CDR3 is 15 amino acids. The CDR3 nucleotides are TGTGCCAGCAGTTACTCTACAGGAGCTGCCTACGTGCAGTACTTC. It encodes CASSYSTGAAYVQYF.

This clonotype was detected many times. CDR3 in amino acids: CASTSRTGVRPGEAFF. The CDR3 DNA follows: TGTGCCAGTACTTCAAGGACAGGGGTTAGGCCCGGTGAAGCTTTCTTT. The V and J genes are TRBV6-1 and TRBJ1-1; 9 bases agree with TRBD1. The CDR3 has 16 amino acids. The V gene's germline CDR1 is MNHNS and CDR2 SASEGT. After removal of 9 bases from V and 7 bases from J, the junction contained 18 bases not matched to a gene.

This clonotype was counted ten times or more. The chain combines TRBV28 with TRBJ2-7; perhaps TRBD2 as D (5 bases). V was trimmed by 1 base and J by 10 bases, leaving 14 bases between them. This CDR3 contains 13 residues. Germline CDR1 and CDR2: MDHEN and SYDVKM. The CDR3 coding sequence is TGTGCCAGCAGTTTATTTTCGGGATCGCCACAGTACTTC. Its protein is CASSLFSGSPQYF. The entire variable domain, with the rest obtained from reference TRBV28 and TRBJ2-7, is as follows: DVKVTQSSRYLVKRTGEKVFLECVQDMDHENMFWYRQDPGLGLRLIYFSYDVKMKEKGDIPEGYSVSREKKERFSLILESASTNQTSMYLCASSLFSGSPQYFGPGTRLTVT.

This clonotype came up a few times. The chain employs TRBV28 and TRBJ2-1, with TRBD1 as a possible D gene (6 bases). Deletions cut 2 bases from V and 5 bases from J, with 16 bases between. The germline gives CDR1 MDHEN, CDR2 SYDVKM. The CDR3 has 16 residues. The CDR3 is CASSLGLTGENNEQFF. The CDR3 coding sequence is TGTGCCAGCAGTTTAGGGCTGACAGGAGAAAACAATGAGCAGTTCTTC.

This clonotype was seen ten or more times. The gene calls are TRBV28 and TRBJ1-1; TRBD1 aligns across 8 bases. The CDR3 extends over 14 amino acids. Germline trimming cut 6 bases from V and 5 bases from J; bases unmatched to any gene: 8. Germline V CDR1 and CDR2: MDHEN, SYDVKM. The CDR3 region is CASSYRGAFTEAFF. CDR3 in DNA: TGTGCCAGCAGCTACAGGGGGGCATTTACTGAAGCTTTCTTT. The full variable domain, rest sourced from reference TRBV28 and TRBJ1-1, is DVKVTQSSRYLVKRTGEKVFLECVQDMDHENMFWYRQDPGLGLRLIYFSYDVKMKEKGDIPEGYSVSREKKERFSLILESASTNQTSMYLCASSYRGAFTEAFFGQGTRLTVV.

This clonotype was counted only a few times. V usage is TRBV10-2 and J usage is TRBJ2-1; D uncertain. In germline, CDR1 is WSHSY, CDR2 SAAADI. Trimming stripped 3 bases from V and 3 bases from J, with 9 bases between. CDR3 length: 14 residues. The CDR3 spells CASSDTPDYNEQFF. CDR3 DNA: TGCGCCAGCAGTGATACCCCGGACTACAATGAGCAGTTCTTC.

At least ten counts were recorded for this clonotype. The V gene is TRBV20-1, the J gene TRBJ1-1, with D unclear. This CDR3 spans 12 amino acids. The ends were cut back, 6 bases at V and 1 base at J, with 9 bases in the middle. Germline CDR1 reads DFQATT; CDR2 reads SNEGSKA (reference sequence). The CDR3 here is CSAPPGNTEAFF. CDR3 coding DNA: TGCAGTGCACCGCCAGGGAACACTGAAGCTTTCTTT.

This clonotype showed up just a few times. This chain uses TRBV30 with TRBJ2-7, with TRBD1 identical over 7 bases. CDR1 GTSNPN and CDR2 SVGIG come from the germline V gene (reference sequence). The junction had 7 bases not matched to a gene; V was cut back by 2 bases and J by 3 bases. CDR3 length: 14 amino acids. The chain's CDR3 is CAWSFRRDSYEQYF. CDR3 in DNA: TGTGCCTGGAGTTTCCGCCGGGACAGCTACGAGCAGTACTTC.

This clonotype appeared a few times. CDR3: CASTSGLAGKETQYF. The CDR3 DNA reads TGTGCCAGCACCTCGGGCCTAGCGGGCAAAGAGACCCAGTACTTC. V is TRBV3-1 and J is TRBJ2-5; 8 positions match TRBD2. From germline, CDR1 is LGHDT and CDR2 YNNKEL (reference sequence). V was pared by 7 bases and J by 3 bases, with 10 bases of the junction left unmatched. This CDR3 region has 15 residues.

Ten or more counts support this clonotype. This chain connects TRBV20-1 to TRBJ1-2, with TRBD1 matching 8 bases. The CDR3 length is 13 residues. The V and J ends lost 2 bases and 8 bases, in that order; junction bases with no gene match: 7. Germline CDR1 is DFQATT and CDR2 is SNEGSKA (reference sequence). CDR3 nucleotide sequence: TGCAGTGCTAGAAATTCCCAGGGGGCGGGCTACACCTTC. It codes for CSARNSQGAGYTF.

The gene calls are TRBV20-1 and TRBJ1-2; a possible D gene is TRBD1 (6 bases). The CDR3 length is 12 residues. Looked up from germline, CDR1 is DFQATT and CDR2 is SNEGSKA (reference sequence). CDR3 nucleotide sequence: TGCAATTTGAAAGGGGGACCCTATGGCTACACCTTC. This gives the protein CNLKGGPYGYTF.

This clonotype was counted a single time. This chain joins TRBV12-3 or TRBV12-4 and TRBJ2-5; 11 nucleotides match TRBD1. The CDR3 loop spans 16 amino acids. Losses at the gene ends were 5 bases for V and 4 bases for J; bases not matched to a gene: 9. Here the CDR3 DNA reads TGTGCCAGCAGTCCTCGGACAGGGGGCACTGGAGAGACCCAGTACTTC. It encodes CASSPRTGGTGETQYF.

There are a few counts of this clonotype. V gene TRBV5-1 combines with J gene TRBJ1-3; D may be TRBD1 (6 bases). Germline V lookup: CDR1 SGHRS, CDR2 YFSETQ. The CDR3 runs to 15 residues. Trimming pared 5 bases from V and 0 bases from J, leaving 12 bases between. The CDR3 sequence is CASRDSPLSGNTIYF. The CDR3 nucleotides are TGCGCCAGCAGGGACAGTCCTCTCTCTGGAAACACCATATATTTT.

This chain connects TRBV7-2 to TRBJ2-2; TRBD1 might be the D (6 bases). The germline V and J ends were trimmed by 5 bases and 6 bases, with 13 bases remaining between them. The CDR3 loop spans 14 amino acids. CDR1 and CDR2 (germline): SGHTA, FQGNSA. DNA of the CDR3: TGTGCCAGCAGCCCACTGGGGGCCGCCGGGGAGCTGTTTTTT. This sequence encodes CASSPLGAAGELFF.

For this clonotype: This may come from a read error, since a much larger clone is one base off. The chain is built from TRBV13 and TRBJ1-1; D perhaps matches TRBD1 (5 bases). Germline V gene lookup returns CDR1 PRHDT and CDR2 FYEKMQ (reference sequence). There are 13 residues in the CDR3. V was clipped by 9 bases and J by 5 bases, with 16 bases between them. This CDR3 reads CARSVETVTEAFF. CDR3 nucleotide sequence: TGTGCCAGGAGCGTCGAGACAGTAACTGAAGCTTTCTTT.

On this clonotype itself: A much more abundant neighbour one base away suggests this may be a read error. This chain joins TRBV28 and TRBJ1-3; D is uncertain. CDR1 MDHEN and CDR2 SYDVKM come from the germline V gene. This CDR3 comprises 16 residues. CDR3 sequence reads: CASNLLSGASGNTIYF. In DNA form, the CDR3 reads TGTGCCAGCAATTTATTGTCGGGAGCCTCTGGAAACACCATATATTTT.